Listed below are T cell receptor beta chains from one sample, sequenced in a study of early T cells in non-severe SARS-CoV-2 infection. TCRdb processed the 5' RACE reads anew with MiXCR; each CDR3 protein has one entry. Among 70,000 to 90,000 distinct CDR3 sequences listed, about 15% were seen once. The sample taken for sequencing was whole blood. Receptors originate from an adult who was a healthcare worker with PCR-confirmed SARS-CoV-2 infection or an uninfected control (not recorded which). Both conserved end residues are part of each CDR3. A D gene is named only where the DNA matches it firmly. Size is omitted from some rows. Given values are once, few, many or a class for expanded clones.

v_call: TRBV5-1
j_call: TRBJ1-1
clone_size: few
d_call: TRBD1
cdr3_aa: CASSAGQENTEAFF
cdr3_nt: TGCGCCAGCAGCGCGGGACAGGAGAACACTGAAGCTTTCTTT

v_call: TRBV6-2/TRBV6-3
j_call: TRBJ2-5
clone_size: .
d_call: .
cdr3_aa: CASSLLEGPETQYF
cdr3_nt: TGTGCCAGCAGTCTGCTTGAGGGGCCGGAGACCCAGTACTTC

v_call: TRBV10-3
j_call: TRBJ2-7
clone_size: few
d_call: .
cdr3_aa: CAISPDSIFYEQYF
cdr3_nt: TGTGCCATCAGTCCGGACAGCATTTTCTACGAGCAGTACTTC

v_call: TRBV6-1
j_call: TRBJ2-7
clone_size: few
d_call: TRBD1
cdr3_aa: CASRNRGRGAEQYF
cdr3_nt: TGTGCCAGCAGGAACAGGGGGCGTGGGGCCGAGCAGTACTTC

v_call: TRBV7-9
j_call: TRBJ2-2
clone_size: many
d_call: TRBD1
cdr3_aa: CASSTGQGEIGELFF
cdr3_nt: TGTGCCAGCAGCACAGGACAGGGGGAAATCGGGGAGCTGTTTTTT

v_call: TRBV10-2
j_call: TRBJ2-1
clone_size: .
d_call: .
cdr3_aa: CASSYRNEQFF
cdr3_nt: TGCGCCAGCAGTTACAGAAATGAGCAGTTCTTC

v_call: TRBV7-2
j_call: TRBJ2-3
clone_size: few
d_call: .
cdr3_aa: CASSLVGPQRDTQYF
cdr3_nt: TGTGCCAGCAGCTTAGTAGGCCCTCAGAGAGATACGCAGTATTTT

v_call: TRBV18
j_call: TRBJ2-5
clone_size: .
d_call: .
cdr3_aa: CASSPNPKETQYF
cdr3_nt: TGTGCCAGCTCACCCAACCCCAAAGAGACCCAGTACTTC

v_call: TRBV18
j_call: TRBJ2-4
clone_size: many
d_call: TRBD2
cdr3_aa: CASSPPTSGRDIQYF
cdr3_nt: TGTGCCAGCTCACCACCTACTAGCGGGAGGGACATTCAGTACTTC

v_call: TRBV14
j_call: TRBJ1-1
clone_size: .
d_call: TRBD1
cdr3_aa: CVSSQWDREAFF
cdr3_nt: TGTGTCAGCAGCCAATGGGACAGGGAAGCTTTCTTT

v_call: TRBV4-1
j_call: TRBJ1-4
clone_size: few
d_call: TRBD1
cdr3_aa: CASTRDRGRGTPEKLFF
cdr3_nt: TGCGCCAGCACCAGGGACAGGGGGAGGGGGACCCCTGAAAAACTGTTTTTT

v_call: TRBV7-9
j_call: TRBJ1-1
clone_size: many
d_call: .
cdr3_aa: CASSLNSGVEEAFF
cdr3_nt: TGTGCCAGCAGTTTGAACAGTGGGGTGGAGGAAGCTTTCTTT

v_call: TRBV7-2
j_call: TRBJ2-6
clone_size: .
d_call: .
cdr3_aa: CASSFNGAYSGANVLTF
cdr3_nt: TGTGCCAGCAGCTTCAATGGGGCTTACTCTGGGGCCAACGTCCTGACTTTC